The rows below give T cell receptor beta chains drawn from one sample of a study of cytomegalovirus exposure and HLA in healthy donors. TCRdb's table, derived via immunoSEQ multiplex PCR, lists solely in-frame clones and lacks some. The repertoire holds 310,000 or so clones, 70% to 90% seen once, with less than 2.5% in the top ten. Sequenced material: PBMCs. The receptors derive from a woman aged 18-29 years in good health and CMV-seronegative. Both conserved end residues are part of each CDR3. The D gene is left open where the match is weak. Clone sizes are given selectively: once, few, many, or a class where the clone is expanded.

.	TRBV5-5	TRBJ2-3	.	CASSLGREAQYF	TGTGCCAGCAGCTTGGGGCGGGAAGCGCAGTATTTT
.	TRBV9	TRBJ2-7	.	CASSADPGFLSYEQYF	TGTGCCAGCAGCGCCGATCCAGGTTTCCTCTCCTACGAGCAGTACTTC
.	TRBV5-1	TRBJ2-3	.	CASSGRPIGTPRMADTQYF	TGCGCCAGCAGCGGGAGACCCATCGGGACACCCCGAATGGCAGATACGCAGTATTTT
TRBD1	TRBV18	TRBJ2-7	.	CASSPAGTGAYEQYF	TGTGCCAGCTCACCAGCCGGGACAGGGGCCTACGAGCAGTACTTC
.	TRBV19	TRBJ1-5	.	CASSIDRGTWNQPQHF	TGTGCCAGTAGTATAGACAGGGGTACATGGAATCAGCCCCAGCATTTT
.	TRBV29-1	TRBJ1-1	.	CSVVRGNTEAFF	TGCAGCGTTGTTAGGGGTAACACTGAAGCTTTCTTT
.	TRBV19	TRBJ1-2	.	CASMAGWIGYTF	TGTGCCAGTATGGCGGGGTGGATTGGCTACACCTTC
.	TRBV5-1	TRBJ2-3	.	CASSSDPGGRPDTQYF	TGCGCCAGCAGCTCCGACCCAGGGGGGAGGCCAGATACGCAGTATTTT
.	TRBV7-3	TRBJ2-3	.	CASSLTAHQADTQYF	TGTGCCAGCAGCTTAACGGCCCACCAGGCAGATACGCAGTATTTT
TRBD1	TRBV7-3	TRBJ1-1	.	CASSQGTGLNTEAFF	TGTGCCAGCAGCCAAGGGACAGGCTTGAACACTGAAGCTTTCTTT
.	TRBV18	TRBJ2-2	.	CASSPRGAGELFF	TGTGCCAGCTCACCCCGGGGAGCCGGGGAGCTGTTTTTT
.	TRBV21-1	TRBJ1-5	.	CASRPGDRGKEGNQPQHF	TGTGCCAGCAGGCCCGGGGACAGGGGGAAGGAAGGCAATCAGCCCCAGCATTTT
TRBD2	TRBV6-1	TRBJ2-7	.	CASSEVTSGGEQYF	TGTGCCAGCAGTGAAGTTACTAGCGGGGGCGAGCAGTACTTC
.	TRBV5-1	TRBJ2-1	.	CASRRDMPYNEQFF	TGCGCCAGCAGAAGGGACATGCCCTACAATGAGCAGTTCTTC
.	TRBV2	TRBJ2-7	.	CASSVAGTYEQYF	TGTGCCAGCAGTGTGGCAGGGACCTACGAGCAGTACTTC
.	TRBV7-3	TRBJ2-7	.	CASSLNGQSYEQYF	TGTGCCAGCAGCTTAAATGGACAGTCCTACGAGCAGTACTTC
.	TRBV13	TRBJ1-2	.	CASSLTPPNHGYTF	TGTGCCAGCAGCTTAACACCCCCGAACCATGGCTACACCTTC
TRBD2	TRBV5-4	TRBJ2-7	.	CASSPGGGRGHYEQYF	TGTGCCAGCAGCCCCGGGGGGGGGCGGGGCCACTACGAGCAGTACTTC
.	TRBV6-1	TRBJ1-1	.	CASSEFRWNTEAFF	TGTGCCAGCAGTGAGTTCAGATGGAACACTGAAGCTTTCTTT
.	TRBV27	TRBJ1-1	.	CASSLGRGRTEAFF	TGTGCCAGCAGTTTGGGGAGGGGGAGGACTGAAGCTTTCTTT
.	TRBV29-1	TRBJ2-7	.	CSVETDSSYEQYF	TGCAGCGTTGAGACAGATAGCTCCTACGAGCAGTACTTC
TRBD1	TRBV4-2	TRBJ2-1	.	CASSLGQGRNNEQFF	TGTGCCAGCAGCCTGGGACAGGGGAGGAACAATGAGCAGTTCTTC
TRBD1	TRBV5-4	TRBJ1-6	.	CASSTFGQGPYNSPLHF	TGTGCCAGCAGCACTTTCGGACAGGGGCCCTATAATTCCCCCCTCCACTTT
TRBD2	TRBV5-1	TRBJ2-3	.	CASSLAQRGARASTDTQYF	TGCGCCAGCAGCTTGGCCCAGCGGGGGGCCCGTGCTAGCACAGATACGCAGTATTTT
.	TRBV5-1	TRBJ1-2	.	CASSLALDTFNYGYTF	TGCGCCAGCAGCTTGGCCCTTGACACATTCAACTATGGCTACACCTTC
TRBD2	TRBV7-2	TRBJ2-5	.	CASSKGTRETQYF	TGTGCCAGCAGCAAAGGGACTAGAGAGACCCAGTACTTC
TRBD1	TRBV30	TRBJ1-5	.	CAWSTGVSNQPQHF	TGTGCCTGGAGTACAGGGGTTAGCAATCAGCCCCAGCATTTT
TRBD1	TRBV6-5	TRBJ1-1	.	CASSLGQGATEAFF	TGTGCCAGCAGCCTAGGACAGGGGGCGACTGAAGCTTTCTTT
.	TRBV6-5	TRBJ2-5	.	CASGRPQRAGETQYF	TGTGCCAGCGGGAGGCCCCAACGGGCCGGCGAGACCCAGTACTTC
.	TRBV7-3	TRBJ2-1	.	CASSRTPGNNEQFF	TGTGCCAGCAGTAGGACGCCGGGAAACAATGAGCAGTTCTTC
.	TRBV30	TRBJ1-3	once	CAFRRAGRSGNTIYF	TGTGCCTTCCGTCGGGCGGGACGCTCTGGAAACACCATATATTTT
TRBD1	TRBV30	TRBJ1-6	.	CAWNILDRGVSPLHF	TGTGCCTGGAATATCCTGGACAGGGGGGTTTCACCCCTCCACTTT
.	TRBV4-1	TRBJ2-1	.	CASSQGGGTPLAYNEQFF	TGCGCCAGCAGCCAAGGAGGCGGTACCCCACTTGCCTACAATGAGCAGTTCTTC
.	TRBV5-6	TRBJ2-3	.	CASSGGFGTDTQYF	TGTGCCAGCAGCGGGGGGTTTGGTACAGATACGCAGTATTTT
.	TRBV5-6	TRBJ2-7	few	CASSPGLSSYEQYF	TGTGCCAGCAGCCCCGGACTGAGCTCCTACGAGCAGTACTTC
.	TRBV5-1	TRBJ1-4	.	CASSPQGILEKLFF	TGCGCCAGCAGCCCCCAGGGGATCTTAGAAAAACTGTTTTTT
.	TRBV6-5	TRBJ1-1	.	CASSPAQGSGTEAFF	TGTGCCAGCAGCCCTGCTCAGGGATCGGGCACTGAAGCTTTCTTT
.	TRBV5-4	TRBJ2-7	.	CASSLGGEISYEQYF	TGTGCCAGCAGCTTGGGGGGCGAAATCTCCTACGAGCAGTACTTC
.	TRBV6-1	TRBJ1-3	.	CASRPGAGNTIYF	TGTGCCAGCAGACCAGGGGCTGGAAACACCATATATTTT
.	TRBV27	TRBJ2-5	.	CASRPTHGETQYF	TGTGCCAGCAGACCAACCCACGGAGAGACCCAGTACTTC
TRBD2	TRBV27	TRBJ2-1	.	CASRPGLANNEQFF	TGTGCCAGCAGGCCAGGACTAGCAAACAATGAGCAGTTCTTC
.	TRBV7-9	TRBJ1-3	once	CSSSLSAGGNTIYF	TGTTCCAGCAGCTTATCGGCGGGAGGAAACACCATATATTTT
TRBD1	TRBV7-3	TRBJ2-1	.	CASSLNRGFDEQFF	TGTGCCAGCAGCTTAAACAGGGGGTTTGATGAGCAGTTCTTC
.	TRBV9	TRBJ1-1	.	CASSVEELNTEAFF	TGTGCCAGCAGCGTAGAGGAGCTGAACACTGAAGCTTTCTTT
.	TRBV28	TRBJ1-4	.	CASSLYYPTNEKLFF	TGTGCCAGCAGTCTATACTACCCAACTAATGAAAAACTGTTTTTT
TRBD2	TRBV5-1	TRBJ2-5	.	CASSLRVAGPQETQYF	TGCGCCAGCAGCTTAAGGGTAGCGGGGCCTCAAGAGACCCAGTACTTC